The clone carrying this T cell receptor (beta chain) was detected only once. Its target is unknown. These data originate in a study of T-cell memory formation after mild COVID-19. Findings and limits, study-wide: A second wave expanding day 15 to 37 was CD4+-biased; contracting clones were balanced. SARS-CoV-2 specificity of second-wave clones peaking day 37 was unconfirmed. Among contracting clones, CD4+ were mainly CM/EM and CD8+ enriched in EMRA.

Constant-segment-primed 5'RACE gave TCR alpha and TCR beta cDNA libraries with sample barcodes and UMIs. Each CDR3 protein is one row after TCRdb ran MiXCR on the 5' RACE reads. The table has 350,000 to 450,000 distinct CDR3 sequences, 25% to 30% seen once. The sequence was obtained from an adult woman who had mild COVID-19 (a few samples of this study predate the infection). Cell type and time point are not known. Sequencing used PBMCs or a T cell subset sorted from them (not recorded which).

CDR3 coding DNA: TGTGCCAGCAGCCAATTCTCTCCACGGACAGGGAGGCCTGAAGCTTTCTTT. Translation gives CASSQFSPRTGRPEAFF. V is TRBV16 and J is TRBJ1-1; 8 bases agree with TRBD1. V was pared by 1 base and J by 6 bases, with 13 bases of the junction left unmatched. The CDR3 has 17 amino acids. CDR1 is KGHSY and CDR2 is FQNENV in the germline V gene. Based on the CDR3 plus reference TRBV16 and TRBJ1-1, the full variable domain is GEEVAQTPKHLVRGEGQKAKLYCAPIKGHSYVFWYQQVLKNEFKFLISFQNENVFDETGMPKERFSAKCLPNSPCSLEIQATKLEDSAVYFCASSQFSPRTGRPEAFFGQGTRLTVV.